The present TCR beta chain was sequenced within a study of neoadjuvant anti-PD-1 for oral cavity cancer. Background on the study: Patients without progression got a fourth dose around day 43.

Patients had HPV-negative, locally advanced oral cavity squamous cell carcinoma. The repertoire was sequenced with immunoSEQ multiplex PCR; TCRdb's copy has only in-frame clones and lacks some. The sample includes 15,000 or so clones, approximately 70% seen only once; the top ten take less than 3%. The CDR3 has 16 residues. The V gene's germline CDR1 is MDHEN and CDR2 SYDVKM. V was trimmed by 6 bases and J by 1 base, leaving 18 bases between them. In regard to this clone: Its antigen is undetermined.

Study findings and constraints: Higher pretreatment blood Treg/Th17 ratios correlated with higher pretreatment blood and lower post-treatment tumor TCRbeta clonality.

This chain joins TRBV28 and TRBJ2-5, with D hard to call. This TCR was sampled from a person aged 40 to 85 with oral cavity squamous cell carcinoma. This sample comprised PBMCs, obtained before nivolumab (anti-PD-1) treatment. The DNA for the CDR3 is TGTGCCAGCAGCTCCCCCAGCCCGCGGCGCCAAGAGACCCAGTACTTC. Translation gives CASSSPSPRRQETQYF.